These T cell receptor beta chains were read from a single sample in a study of T-cell memory formation after mild COVID-19. One entry per CDR3 protein, called by TCRdb with MiXCR from the 5' RACE reads. The table has around 300,000 distinct CDR3 sequences, 14% seen once. Source material: PBMCs or a T cell subset sorted from them (not recorded which). The source of these receptors is a man aged 18 to 30 who had mild COVID-19 (a few samples of this study predate the infection). Cell type and time point are not known. The CDR3 runs from the conserved cysteine through the conserved F or W. The D gene is left open where the match is weak. Rows may omit the clone size; those that give it use once, few, many or a size class.

d_call	v_call	clone_size	j_call	cdr3_nt	cdr3_aa
-	TRBV5-1	few	TRBJ1-1	TGTGCCAGCAGCGTAGGGCAGGGCTGGACTGAAGCTTTCTTT	CASSVGQGWTEAFF
-	TRBV18	-	TRBJ1-4	TGTGCCAGCTCTCCGTGTGCTGCGTCAACTAATGAAAAACTGTTTTTT	CASSPCAASTNEKLFF
-	TRBV9	-	TRBJ1-1	TGTGCCAGCAGCGTGGTGGGGTCGTGGGACACTGAAGCTTTCTTT	CASSVVGSWDTEAFF
TRBD1	TRBV28	-	TRBJ2-2	TGTGCGGCGAGAACAGGGGGCAACACCGGGGAGCTGTTTTTT	CAARTGGNTGELFF
TRBD2	TRBV29-1	-	TRBJ2-3	TGCAGCGTTGGTGTTAGCGGGGGGCACACAGATACGCAGTATTTT	CSVGVSGGHTDTQYF
TRBD1	TRBV4-1	many	TRBJ2-1	TGCGCCAGCAGCCCCGGACAGGGACCCACCCCCTACAATGAGCAGTTCTTC	CASSPGQGPTPYNEQFF
-	TRBV20-1	many	TRBJ2-1	TGCAGTGCTAGAACATATTTCAATGAGCAGTTCTTC	CSARTYFNEQFF
-	TRBV7-8	once	TRBJ2-1	TGTGCCAGCAGCCCAAGTACGGGGGTCTACAATGAGCAGTTCTTC	CASSPSTGVYNEQFF
-	TRBV24-1	-	TRBJ2-3	TGTGCCACCAGTGACCCTGACCGCCCAGATACGCAGTATTTT	CATSDPDRPDTQYF
-	TRBV7-2	-	TRBJ2-1	TGTGCCAGCAGCTCTCTCGGACAGAACAATGAGCAGTTCTTC	CASSSLGQNNEQFF
-	TRBV4-1	many	TRBJ2-3	TGCGCCAGCAGCCCGACGACCCGCGAGGGAAGTATGTATTTT	CASSPTTREGSMYF
TRBD1	TRBV5-1	-	TRBJ2-2	TGCGCCAGTCGAGCGGGGACAGGGAGGACCGGGGAGCTGTTTTTT	CASRAGTGRTGELFF
-	TRBV7-9	-	TRBJ1-4	TGTGCCAGCAGCCCGCCAACACCAGAGAATGAAAAACTGTTTTTT	CASSPPTPENEKLFF
-	TRBV24-1	few	TRBJ2-3	TGTGCCACCAGTGAACCCTCGGGGTCTTGGGATACGCAGTATTTT	CATSEPSGSWDTQYF
TRBD1	TRBV7-2	-	TRBJ1-2	TGTGCCAGCAGCAAAATCAGACAGGGCTGGGACGATGGCTACACCTTC	CASSKIRQGWDDGYTF
-	TRBV3-1	many	TRBJ1-1	TGTGCCAGCAGCCAAGCCCGGGCCAAAACTGAAGCTTTCTTT	CASSQARAKTEAFF
-	TRBV3-1	-	TRBJ1-5	TGTGCCAGCAGCCAAGATGGAAACCAGCATTTT	CASSQDGNQHF
TRBD1	TRBV19	-	TRBJ1-2	TGTGCCAGCAGACAGGGACTCTATGGCTACACCTTC	CASRQGLYGYTF
TRBD1	TRBV6-5	-	TRBJ1-2	TGTGCCAGCAGTTACACAGGGGAGGAAGGCTACACCTTC	CASSYTGEEGYTF
-	TRBV6-6	few	TRBJ2-3	TGTGCCAGCAGTTACTCGACGGACCTCCCGCAGTATTTT	CASSYSTDLPQYF
-	TRBV18	few	TRBJ1-6	TGTGCCAGCTCACTGGCAGTTAATAATTCACCCCTCCACTTT	CASSLAVNNSPLHF